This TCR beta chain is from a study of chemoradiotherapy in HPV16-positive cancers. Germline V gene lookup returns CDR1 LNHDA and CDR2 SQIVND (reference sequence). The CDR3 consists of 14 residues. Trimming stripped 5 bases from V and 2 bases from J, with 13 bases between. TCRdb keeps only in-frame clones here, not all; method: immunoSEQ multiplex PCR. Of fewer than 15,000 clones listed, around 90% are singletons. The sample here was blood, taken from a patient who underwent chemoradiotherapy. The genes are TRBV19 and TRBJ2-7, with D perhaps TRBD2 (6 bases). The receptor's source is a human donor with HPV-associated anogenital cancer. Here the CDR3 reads CASSPTGLPYEQYF. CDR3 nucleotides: TGTGCCAGTAGTCCCACGGGACTGCCCTACGAGCAGTACTTC.